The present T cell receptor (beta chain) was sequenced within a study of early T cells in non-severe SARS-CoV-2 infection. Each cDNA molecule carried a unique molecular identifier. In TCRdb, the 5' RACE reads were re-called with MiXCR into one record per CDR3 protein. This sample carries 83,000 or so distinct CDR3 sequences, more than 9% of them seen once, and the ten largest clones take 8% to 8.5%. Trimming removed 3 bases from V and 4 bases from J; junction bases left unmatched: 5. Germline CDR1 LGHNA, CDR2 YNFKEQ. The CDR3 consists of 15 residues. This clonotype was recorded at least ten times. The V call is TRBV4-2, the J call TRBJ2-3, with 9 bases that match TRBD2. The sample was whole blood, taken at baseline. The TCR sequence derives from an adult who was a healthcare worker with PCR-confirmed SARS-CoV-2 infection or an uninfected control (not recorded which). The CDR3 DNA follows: TGTGCCAGCAGCCAGGGCGGGGGGGGTTCAGATACGCAGTATTTT. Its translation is CASSQGGGGSDTQYF.